These 20 T cell receptor beta chains were all obtained from the same sample, sequenced in a study of response to subunit inactivated influenza vaccine. TCRdb reprocessed the RT-PCR reads with MiXCR, giving one entry per CDR3 protein. The sample lists 300,000 to 350,000 distinct CDR3 sequences; about 20% were seen once. The specimen comprised PBMCs from blood, sampled less than 22 months after vaccination. These TCRs come from a man between 50 and 69 years old who received an inactivated influenza vaccine.

This clonotype was found a few times. In nucleotides, the CDR3 is TGTGCCAGCACCTCGACTGCGAACACTGAAGCTTTCTTT. Translation: CASTSTANTEAFF. This rearrangement joins TRBV3-1 to TRBJ1-1; D gene uncertain. The CDR3 extends over 13 amino acids. Trimming took 7 bases from V and 1 from J, leaving 10 bases between them. Germline V CDR1 and CDR2: LGHDT, YNNKEL (reference sequence).

This clonotype was observed a handful of times. The V and J genes are TRBV4-1 and TRBJ1-2, with D possibly being TRBD1 (6 bases). This CDR3 region has 15 residues. V was trimmed by 3 bases and J by 1 base, leaving 12 bases between them. Germline-derived CDR1 and CDR2 are MGHRA and YSYEKL. The CDR3 DNA reads TGCGCCAGCAGCCAGAACGGGGGCGATAACTATGGCTACACCTTC. It codes for CASSQNGGDNYGYTF.

This chain links TRBV3-1 with TRBJ1-5; D remains ambiguous. This CDR3 region has 14 residues. The V and J ends lost 1 base and 6 bases respectively, with 10 bases between them. Germline V lookup: CDR1 LGHDT, CDR2 YNNKEL (reference sequence). In DNA form, the CDR3 reads TGTGCCAGCAGCCAAGCGACCCCGGGTCAGCCCCAGCATTTT. As protein: CASSQATPGQPQHF.

The chain carries TRBV5-1 and TRBJ1-2; 7 bases map to TRBD1. The germline gives CDR1 SGHRS, CDR2 YFSETQ. This CDR3 has 14 amino acids. The junction had 6 bases not matched to a gene; V was cut back by 4 bases and J by 3 bases. CDR3 protein: CASSPNDRDYGYTF. The CDR3 coding sequence is TGCGCCAGCAGCCCGAACGACAGGGACTATGGCTACACCTTC.

This clonotype was picked up a small number of times. The chain combines TRBV12-3 or TRBV12-4 with TRBJ1-2, with unresolved D. The V and J ends lost 2 bases and 4 bases respectively, with 8 bases between them. The CDR3 has 13 amino acids. CDR3 region: CASSLRQSYGYTF. The CDR3 DNA reads TGTGCCAGCAGTTTAAGGCAGAGCTATGGCTACACCTTC.

The chain carries TRBV18 and TRBJ2-2; 10 bases align to TRBD2. The V segment lost 3 bases and the J segment 0 bases; nucleotides outside the gene matches: 4. The CDR3 has 17 amino acids. The germline gives CDR1 KGHSH, CDR2 LQKENI. The CDR3 is CASSPWTSGTNTGELFF. The CDR3 nucleotides are TGTGCCAGCTCACCCTGGACTAGCGGCACGAACACCGGGGAGCTGTTTTTT.

V usage is TRBV4-3 and J usage is TRBJ1-5; D remains ambiguous. The CDR3 is 17 residues long. Trimming removed 0 bases from V and 3 bases from J, with 15 bases in between. Germline-derived CDR1 and CDR2 are LGHNA and YSLEER. CDR3 sequence reads: CASSQEWRTHFNQPQHF. The CDR3 DNA reads as TGCGCCAGCAGCCAAGAATGGAGGACGCACTTCAATCAGCCCCAGCATTTT.

This chain connects TRBV28 to TRBJ2-1; D possibly corresponds to TRBD2 (7 bases). The V gene's germline CDR1 is MDHEN and CDR2 SYDVKM. The CDR3 spans 15 residues. Trimming shortened V by 3 bases and J by 9 bases, and 18 bases separated the two germline ends. The CDR3 nucleotides read TGTGCCAGCAGTTTGTCGGGGGGCGCCGGGATTGAGCAGTTCTTC. Amino acid sequence: CASSLSGGAGIEQFF.

This chain joins TRBV11-2 and TRBJ1-4; D may be TRBD1 (6 bases). V shed 3 bases and J shed 5 bases, with 13 bases lying between them. The CDR3 has 15 residues. Germline CDR1 SGHAT, CDR2 FQNNGV. The CDR3 DNA reads as TGTGCCAGCAGCTTTACGACAGGACCGAATGAAAAACTGTTTTTT. It codes for CASSFTTGPNEKLFF.

The rearrangement links TRBV12-3 or TRBV12-4 to TRBJ2-2; tentatively, D is TRBD2 (5 bases). The V end lost 2 bases, the J end lost 1 base, and 11 bases lay between the germline ends. This CDR3 contains 16 residues. CDR3 region: CASSLYGVLNTGELFF. The CDR3 DNA is TGTGCCAGCAGTTTATACGGGGTACTGAACACCGGGGAGCTGTTTTTT.

This clonotype has a handful of counts. The rearrangement links TRBV20-1 to TRBJ2-7; 7 bases are shared with TRBD1. This CDR3 has 16 residues. V was clipped by 1 base and J by 6 bases; unmatched bases: 15. The germline CDR1 and CDR2 sequences are DFQATT and SNEGSKA (reference sequence). The CDR3 DNA is TGCAGTGCTAGAGTCGGGACAGCCTACGATAGGAGCGAGCAGTACTTC. Translating it yields CSARVGTAYDRSEQYF.

The rearrangement joins TRBV20-1 to TRBJ1-2; D is unresolved. With 5 bases removed from V and 4 bases from J, the gap between germline ends came to 14 bases. Germline assignment: CDR1 DFQATT and CDR2 SNEGSKA (reference sequence). The CDR3 loop spans 13 amino acids. CDR3: CSAPLYGSYGYTF. DNA of the CDR3: TGCAGTGCTCCCCTCTACGGAAGCTATGGCTACACCTTC.

The table lists this clonotype with a few counts. This chain's CDR3 is CASSLGWRDDTQYF. The CDR3 region has the DNA TGCGCCAGCAGCCTGGGGTGGAGGGACGATACGCAGTATTTT. The chain links TRBV4-1 to TRBJ2-3; D may be TRBD2 (6 bases). CDR3 length equals 14 residues. Germline CDR1 and CDR2: MGHRA and YSYEKL. V dropped 4 bases and J dropped 6 bases, with 14 bases sitting between them.

This clonotype was observed at least ten times. The chain links TRBV5-1 to TRBJ1-2, with TRBD1 identical over 7 bases. Trimming cost V 3 bases and J 0 bases; bases outside gene matches: 14. From germline, CDR1 is SGHRS and CDR2 YFSETQ. CDR3 size: 18 residues. DNA of the CDR3: TGCGCCAGCAGCTCTTTCTCTGACAGGGAGAAAGCTAACTATGGCTACACCTTC. Protein product: CASSSFSDREKANYGYTF. The whole variable domain, remainder taken from reference TRBV5-1 and TRBJ1-2, is KAGVTQTPRYLIKTRGQQVTLSCSPISGHRSVSWYQQTPGQGLQFLFEYFSETQRNKGNFPGRFSGRQFSNSRSEMNVSTLELGDSALYLCASSSFSDREKANYGYTFGSGTRLTVV.

CDR3 bases: TGTGCCAGCTCATTCGGGACAGGGAGAAACTATGGCTACACCTTC. Translation: CASSFGTGRNYGYTF. The chain is built from TRBV18 and TRBJ1-2; 9 bases line up with TRBD1. The CDR3 extends over 15 amino acids. Germline-derived CDR1 and CDR2 are KGHSH and LQKENI. V shed 5 bases and J 2 bases; nucleotides not matched to a gene: 6.

The CDR3 region is CAIRNTDTQYF. CDR3 nucleotide sequence: TGTGCCATCAGGAACACAGATACGCAGTATTTT. The rearrangement joins TRBV10-3 to TRBJ2-3; no definite D call. The CDR3 runs 11 residues. V was shortened by 6 bases and J by 2 bases, with 3 bases between the two germline ends. CDR1 is ENHRY, CDR2 SYGVKD, per germline.

This clonotype has ten or more counts. The rearrangement joins TRBV6-1 to TRBJ1-1; D uncertain. V was trimmed by 6 bases and J by 6 bases, leaving 11 bases between them. Germline lookup yields CDR1 MNHNS and CDR2 SASEGT. The CDR3 spans 12 residues. CDR3 residues: CASSTLSAEAFF. In DNA, the CDR3 is TGTGCCAGCAGCACCCTCAGCGCTGAAGCTTTCTTT.

This chain links TRBV19 with TRBJ1-1; D is perhaps TRBD1 (5 bases). Trimming took 6 bases from V and 1 from J, leaving 18 bases between them. Germline V CDR1 and CDR2: LNHDA, SQIVND (reference sequence). This CDR3 is built from 16 residues. Here the CDR3 DNA reads TGTGCCAGTAGCGAGACTTCGACAGACCAGAACACTGAAGCTTTCTTT. Its translation is CASSETSTDQNTEAFF.

The sample holds a few counts of this clonotype. The J gene is TRBJ1-2, the V gene TRBV27; 8 bases fit TRBD1. The V and J ends lost 4 bases and 13 bases, in that order; junction bases with no gene match: 8. CDR1 and CDR2 from the germline V gene are MNHEY and SMNVEV (reference sequence). The length of the CDR3 is 12 residues. CDR3: CASSSLTGVGTF. CDR3 in DNA: TGTGCCAGCAGTTCCCTGACAGGGGTCGGCACCTTC.

This chain connects TRBV29-1 to TRBJ2-2; 8 bases match TRBD1. The CDR3 sequence is 14 residues long. Germline V gene sequence: CDR1 SQVTM, CDR2 ANQGSEA. J was trimmed by 1 base and V by 4 bases; bases with no gene match: 2. DNA for the CDR3: TGCAGCGTTGTTGGGACAGGGAACACCGGGGAGCTGTTTTTT. As protein: CSVVGTGNTGELFF.